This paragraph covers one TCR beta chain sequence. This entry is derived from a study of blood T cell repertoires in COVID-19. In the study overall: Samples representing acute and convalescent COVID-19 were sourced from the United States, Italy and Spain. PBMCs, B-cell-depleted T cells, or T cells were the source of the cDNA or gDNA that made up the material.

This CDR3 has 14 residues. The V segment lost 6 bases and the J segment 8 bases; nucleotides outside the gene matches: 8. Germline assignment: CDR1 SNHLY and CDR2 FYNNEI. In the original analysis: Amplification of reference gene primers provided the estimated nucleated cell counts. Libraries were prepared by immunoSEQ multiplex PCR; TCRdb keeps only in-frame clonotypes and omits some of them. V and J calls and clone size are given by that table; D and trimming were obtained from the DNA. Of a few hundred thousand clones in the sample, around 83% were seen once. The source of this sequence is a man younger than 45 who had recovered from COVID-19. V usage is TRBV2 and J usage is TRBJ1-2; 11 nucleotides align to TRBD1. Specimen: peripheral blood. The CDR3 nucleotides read TGTGCCAGCAGCGGGGGACAGGGGGTTGGAGGCTACACCTTC. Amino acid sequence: CASSGGQGVGGYTF.